These 17 T cell receptor beta chains were sequenced from one sample in a study of shared clonotypes between healthy human individuals. Here immunoSEQ multiplex PCR was the method, and the copy in TCRdb shows in-frame clones only, minus some. The sample yields some 2.1 million clones, 80% to 95% seen once. CD45RO-negative, CCR7-positively selected cells formed the naive CD8 fraction, excluding terminally differentiated effector memory CD45RA+ cells. Sequenced input: naive CD8+ T cells from PBMCs. The receptor set was obtained from a man between 18 and 35 years old in good health. Some clones in this sample may be carry-over from other donors' samples.

The rearrangement links TRBV7-9 to TRBJ2-6; 8 nucleotides match TRBD1. Trimming cost V 4 bases and J 2 bases; bases outside gene matches: 4. The CDR3 spans 16 residues. CDR1 and CDR2 from the germline V gene are SEHNR and FQNEAQ (reference sequence). Written as DNA, the CDR3 is TGTGCCAGCAGCTCGACAGGGGAAGCTGGGGCCAACGTCCTGACTTTC. The encoded protein is CASSSTGEAGANVLTF.

In its sample, this clone was seen once. This chain connects TRBV4-3 to TRBJ1-3, with D hard to call. The CDR3 has 16 amino acids. The ends were cut back, 0 bases at V and 0 bases at J, with 9 bases in the middle. Germline V gene sequence: CDR1 LGHNA, CDR2 YSLEER. As DNA, the CDR3 is TGCGCCAGCAGCCAAGATCTAGGGTTCTCTGGAAACACCATATATTTT. This codes for CASSQDLGFSGNTIYF.

The chain employs TRBV9 and TRBJ2-5; a weak D match, TRBD2 (7 bases). Germline assignment: CDR1 SGDLS and CDR2 YYNGEE. The CDR3 covers 15 residues. V dropped 3 bases and J dropped 2 bases, with 14 bases sitting between them. CDR3 bases: TGTGCCAGCAGCGCGGGGGGCGGCACACAAGAGACCCAGTACTTC. The encoded protein is CASSAGGGTQETQYF.

The gene calls are TRBV7-9 and TRBJ1-1, with TRBD1 identical over 9 bases. The V gene's germline CDR1 is SEHNR and CDR2 FQNEAQ (reference sequence). The CDR3 contains 16 residues. Germline trimming cut 4 bases from V and 0 bases from J; bases unmatched to any gene: 6. CDR3 region: CASSSTGGFMNTEAFF. The CDR3 DNA is TGTGCCAGCAGCTCAACAGGGGGCTTCATGAACACTGAAGCTTTCTTT. The full variable domain, completed using reference TRBV7-9 and TRBJ1-1, is DTGVSQNPRHKITKRGQNVTFRCDPISEHNRLYWYRQTLGQGPEFLTYFQNEAQLEKSRLLSDRFSAERPKGSFSTLEIQRTEQGDSAMYLCASSSTGGFMNTEAFFGQGTRLTVV.

The CDR3 DNA follows: TGTGCCAGCAGTGAATTAGCGGGAGATAAACCCGGGGAGCTGTTTTTT. Residues: CASSELAGDKPGELFF. V and J are TRBV6-1 and TRBJ2-2; 9 nucleotides match TRBD2. This CDR3 has 16 residues. Germline assignment: CDR1 MNHNS and CDR2 SASEGT. With 2 bases clipped from V and 6 bases from J, the junction kept 7 bases outside the gene matches.

The chain combines TRBV27 with TRBJ2-6; no clear D gene. The V gene lost 4 bases and the J gene lost 3 bases, with 7 bases spanning the gap. The CDR3 has 14 amino acids. Germline CDR1 and CDR2: MNHEY and SMNVEV (reference sequence). The chain's CDR3 is CASSSSRGANVLTF. DNA of the CDR3: TGTGCCAGCAGTTCGTCCCGTGGGGCCAACGTCCTGACTTTC.

V and J are TRBV5-4 and TRBJ2-2; D uncertain. CDR3 length: 12 residues. Trimming stripped 7 bases from V and 0 bases from J, with 4 bases between. Germline V gene lookup returns CDR1 SGHNT and CDR2 YYREEE (reference sequence). This chain's CDR3 is CASAANTGELFF. The CDR3 region has the DNA TGTGCCAGCGCGGCGAACACCGGGGAGCTGTTTTTT.

The chain carries TRBV29-1 and TRBJ2-7; TRBD1 matches 8 bases. Germline V gene sequence: CDR1 SQVTM, CDR2 ANQGSEA. V was clipped by 0 bases and J by 2 bases; unmatched bases: 6. This CDR3 is built from 15 residues. The CDR3 region has the DNA TGCAGCGTTGAAGATTCCCGGGACAGGCCCTACGAGCAGTACTTC. It specifies CSVEDSRDRPYEQYF.

The V gene is TRBV7-9, the J gene TRBJ2-3, with 7 bases lining up with TRBD1. The CDR3 is 17 amino acids. V gave up 5 bases and J gave up 5 bases; unmatched junction bases: 16. In germline, CDR1 is SEHNR, CDR2 FQNEAQ (reference sequence). In DNA form, the CDR3 reads TGTGCCAGCAGCCCGGCGTTAGGGGGCTTTTTGGGAGATACGCAGTATTTT. Translating gives CASSPALGGFLGDTQYF.

The rearrangement links TRBV27 to TRBJ2-1; a possible D gene is TRBD2 (6 bases). The V end lost 5 bases, the J end lost 6 bases, and 14 bases lay between the germline ends. Germline CDR1 MNHEY, CDR2 SMNVEV (reference sequence). CDR3 length: 14 amino acids. The chain's CDR3 is CASSPGGVVNEQFF. The CDR3 coding sequence is TGTGCCAGCAGTCCCGGGGGTGTCGTCAATGAGCAGTTCTTC.

The chain employs TRBV7-8 and TRBJ1-5; D gene ambiguous. Germline CDR1 SGHVS, CDR2 FQNEAQ. CDR3 size: 15 residues. Trimming took off 5 bases at V and 4 bases at J, with 15 bases between the two ends. CDR3 in amino acids: CASSPLRTGNQPQHF. CDR3 in DNA: TGTGCCAGCAGCCCACTGCGGACGGGGAATCAGCCCCAGCATTTT.

The V and J genes are TRBV11-2 and TRBJ2-3; D perhaps matches TRBD1 (5 bases). The CDR3 extends over 13 amino acids. Between the trimmed V and J ends, which lost 6 bases and 6 bases, there was a span of 13 bases. Germline assignment: CDR1 SGHAT and CDR2 FQNNGV. Here the CDR3 reads CASRLQGLDTQYF. The CDR3 coding sequence is TGTGCCAGCAGACTGCAGGGTTTGGATACGCAGTATTTT. Using reference TRBV11-2 and TRBJ2-3 for the parts outside the CDR3, the full variable domain is EAGVAQSPRYKIIEKRQSVAFWCNPISGHATLYWYQQILGQGPKLLIQFQNNGVVDDSQLPKDRFSAERLKGVDSTLKIQPAKLEDSAVYLCASRLQGLDTQYFGPGTRLTVL.

The rearrangement uses TRBV27 and TRBJ2-2; no definite D call. Per the germline V gene, CDR1 is MNHEY and CDR2 is SMNVEV (reference sequence). This CDR3 is 14 amino acids long. V lost 10 bases, J lost 6 bases, and 18 bases lay in between. CDR3 bases: TGTGCCACCTCGGGTGGCAGGTTCCCCGGGGAGCTGTTTTTT. As protein: CATSGGRFPGELFF.

This clone was picked up one time. The chain employs TRBV27 and TRBJ2-2, with D possibly TRBD1 on 6 matching bases. The V gene lost 4 bases and the J gene lost 3 bases, with 15 bases spanning the gap. Per the germline V gene, CDR1 is MNHEY and CDR2 is SMNVEV (reference sequence). CDR3 length equals 16 residues. Here the CDR3 DNA reads TGTGCCAGCAGTTCCCATCGGACAGTTGACACCGGGGAGCTGTTTTTT. This sequence encodes CASSSHRTVDTGELFF.

This sequence joins TRBV7-9 and TRBJ2-1; perhaps TRBD2 as D (5 bases). The CDR3 extends over 15 amino acids. CDR1 and CDR2 from the germline V gene are SEHNR and FQNEAQ (reference sequence). V gave up 4 bases and J gave up 4 bases, with 14 bases separating them. This chain's CDR3 is CASSSPWRTYNEQFF. The CDR3, as DNA: TGTGCCAGCAGCTCCCCTTGGAGGACTTACAATGAGCAGTTCTTC.

This sequence joins TRBV10-1 and TRBJ2-3, with D uncertain. The ends were cut back, 2 bases at V and 5 bases at J, with 5 bases in the middle. This CDR3 region has 12 residues. Germline CDR1 is WNHNN and CDR2 is SYGVQD (reference sequence). The CDR3 DNA sequence: TGCGCCAGCAGTGAGGGTCTAGATACGCAGTATTTT. This sequence encodes CASSEGLDTQYF.

Turning to this clone: This specimen includes other DNA sequences encoding the same CDR3. V gene TRBV5-1 combines with J gene TRBJ1-1, with D possibly being TRBD1 (6 bases). V shed 0 bases and J shed 0 bases, with 9 bases lying between them. There are 15 residues in the CDR3. Per germline, CDR1 SGHRS and CDR2 YFSETQ. CDR3 in DNA: TGCGCCAGCAGCTTGGGCCAGGGGATGAACACTGAAGCTTTCTTT. This translates into CASSLGQGMNTEAFF.